What follows is one T cell receptor (beta chain) and its context. No cognate antigen has been identified for it. No much larger clone exists at a distance of one base, and base qualities are not known. These data belong to a study of blood T cells in healthy people across ages (dated by TCRdb to the mid-2010s). Study-level background: In model experiments, roughly one uniquely barcoded TCR beta cDNA molecule per two T cells was captured by template switching. Two additional independent replicas of 1 million unique cDNA reads from the same blood draw were analyzed for two donors (one aged 18 to 30 and one aged 80 or older). To avoid experimental bias, donors of different ages were distributed randomly across sequencing lanes. Age-related changes in TCR beta repertoire diversity were measured in the study by deep sequencing normalized with unique cDNA molecular identifiers. Donors were grouped into four age groups: young (average 16 years), middle-aged (39), aged (62) and long-lived (over 80). Paper-wide results and their limitations: Estimates of total diversity based on one million sequenced T cells were considered lower bounds and underestimates. As age increased, observed TCR beta diversity per million T cells dropped in a roughly linear way, and a significant reduction was already evident by age about 40. Compared with the aged group, more naive CD4+ T cells, fewer expanded clones and increased TCR diversity were shown by the long-lived group, suggesting age selection. The percentage of naive T cells measured by flow cytometry correlated strongly with observed TCR beta diversity. Because the CMV infection status of the donors was unknown, age-related changes in expanded clonotypes may potentially have been confounded. Since profiling was done on bulk unsorted PBMCs, naive and antigen-experienced compartments could not be conclusively compared.

The donors were around 39 Caucasian individuals from Russia, aged roughly 6 to 100 years, who were systemically healthy. Ten milliliters of peripheral blood were drawn from each donor into EDTA-treated Vacutainer tubes. PBMCs were isolated by Ficoll-Paque density-gradient centrifugation, with at least 6 million obtained per sample. Trizol reagent was used to extract total RNA from PBMCs, with at least 5.5 micrograms per sample. For every donor, an aliquot of PBMCs went through flow cytometry to measure the percentages of naive CD45RAhigh/CD27high T cells. The CDR3 covers 16 residues, taking in both the cysteine and the phenylalanine. The read is trimmed to its CDR3 DNA, 48 bases read in frame from base 1. The germline V gene provides CDR1 SGHDT and CDR2 YYEEEE. For this chain, trimming is 1 base at the V end and 7 bases at the J end, and the number of junction bases without a gene match is 8. Library generation was performed with 5' RACE. The sequencer was an Illumina HiSeq 2500. A second PCR of roughly 7 to 12 cycles was performed with a sample-barcoded 5' primer and a J-beta primer mix. A unique molecular identifier was introduced onto each TCR beta cDNA molecule by a template-switch 5' adaptor carrying 12 random nucleotides. At least 2.5 million CDR3-containing paired-end reads were obtained from each sample. First-strand cDNA synthesis was performed from all RNA using the Mint cDNA synthesis kit, with priming by a TRBC-specific oligonucleotide. After uracil-DNA glycosylase treatment, a first 18-cycle PCR used universal primers M1SS and BC2_uni_R on all cDNA. The authors' pipeline ran thus. For normalization, 1 million high-quality reads were randomly selected from each sample, with every read carrying a distinct molecular identifier. Reads sharing molecular identifiers were discarded rather than binned into consensus sequences. CDR3 identification, clonotype clustering and error correction used MiTCR with a Q25 quality threshold and the strictest error-elimination algorithm. A nonparametric unseen species model using Euler transformation provided a lower-bound estimate of total TCR beta diversity. In-frame beta chains were kept once TCRdb had trimmed the public reads at Q25 with fastp and called clones with MiXCR. Each CDR3 protein gets just one entry, which takes the most common genes and DNA from the rows behind it. V and J calls and clone size were set by TCRdb, not the authors. The sample table records some 900,000 distinct CDR3 sequences; roughly 43% of these occur just once. The ten most abundant clones make up about an eighth of the sample.

This clonotype originated in a man between 25 and 39 years old in good health. In this chain, TRBV5-6 is recombined with TRBJ2-1, and 10 junction bases match TRBD2. The sample was blood. At the DNA level, the sequence is TGTGCCAGCAGCTTGCTAGCGGGGGTCCAAGGGAATGAGCAGTTCTTC. Translated, this gives CASSLLAGVQGNEQFF.